This T cell receptor beta chain was sequenced for a study of response to subunit inactivated influenza vaccine. The study, taken as a whole, reports: Researchers suggested that each seasonal influenza vaccination recruits few new T cells.

TCRdb ran MiXCR on the RT-PCR reads and lists one entry per CDR3 protein. Among 600,000 to 850,000 distinct CDR3 sequences listed, about 15% were seen once. This CDR3 is built from 15 residues. Germline CDR1 reads SSHAT; CDR2 reads FNYEAQ (reference sequence). This clonotype has a handful of counts. What it binds is not known. Germline is not matched at one junction end, which may reflect a read error. Sequenced material: PBMCs from blood, taken around 15 days before vaccination. This TCR derives from a man over 45 who received an inactivated influenza vaccine. The rearrangement joins TRBV7-7 to TRBJ2-1, with D maybe TRBD1 (6 bases). CDR3 coding DNA: TGTGCTAGCAGCCAGGAACAGGGCCCACACAATGAGCAGTTCTTC. Amino acid sequence: CASSQEQGPHNEQFF.